What follows are 27 T cell receptor beta chains derived from one specimen sequenced in a study of Graves' ophthalmopathy and Graves' hyperthyroidism. The authors amplified TCR beta CDR3 regions from RNA transcripts. An opening RT-PCR round employed HTBI primers and preceded a second-round multiplex PCR. One entry per CDR3 protein, called by TCRdb with MiXCR from the multiplex PCR reads. The table records 650,000 to 900,000 distinct CDR3 sequences, roughly two fifths of them present only once. The specimen sequenced was peripheral blood. The receptors were gathered from an adult man with Graves' ophthalmopathy.

This clonotype was found a few times. This chain links TRBV2 with TRBJ1-6; D ambiguous. CDR3 length: 17 residues. Germline V gene data show CDR1 as SNHLY and CDR2 as FYNNEI. V was clipped by 4 bases and J by 4 bases, with 17 bases between them. The CDR3 loop is CASSVQTWALYNSPLHF. The CDR3 DNA follows: TGTGCCAGCAGTGTGCAAACTTGGGCTTTATATAATTCACCCCTCCACTTT.

This chain joins TRBV25-1 and TRBJ1-1, with 7 bases identical to TRBD1. Germline V gene lookup returns CDR1 MGHDK and CDR2 SYGVNS. The trim removed 6 bases at V and 8 bases at J, leaving 12 bases unmatched. The CDR3 runs to 14 residues. CDR3 coding DNA: TGTGCCAGCAGGCAGAACAGGGGAGTCGTAGAAGCTTTCTTT. This sequence encodes CASRQNRGVVEAFF.

This clonotype has a handful of counts. This rearrangement joins TRBV20-1 to TRBJ1-3; a possible D gene is TRBD1 (6 bases). The CDR3 extends over 19 amino acids. Germline V CDR1 and CDR2: DFQATT, SNEGSKA (reference sequence). V was trimmed by 1 base and J by 4 bases, leaving 26 bases between them. The CDR3, as DNA: TGCAGTGCTAGAGTTCCCTTGTCCGATACAGGGAGTGCCGGAAACACCATATATTTT. Its translation is CSARVPLSDTGSAGNTIYF.

Worth noting for this clonotype: Relative to the germline gene, one junction end is altered; a read error may explain this. CDR3 sequence reads: CASSTPGTGRQPQHF. As DNA, the CDR3 is TGTGCCAGCAGTACGCCCGGGACAGGGCGACAGCCCCAGCATTTT. V usage is TRBV24-1 and J usage is TRBJ1-5; 9 positions match TRBD1. Germline V gene data show CDR1 as KGHDR and CDR2 as SFDVKD. The CDR3 has 15 residues.

A note on this clonotype: This could be a read error, since a much larger clone is one nucleotide away. This chain links TRBV10-3 with TRBJ2-7, with D possibly matching TRBD1 (5 bases). Trimming shortened V by 6 bases and J by 3 bases, and 6 bases separated the two germline ends. Germline V gives CDR1 ENHRY, CDR2 SYGVKD. The CDR3 has 11 amino acids. CDR3 DNA: TGTGCCATCAGGACAGTCTACGAGCAGTACTTC. Its translation is CAIRTVYEQYF.

The chain recombines TRBV25-1 with TRBJ1-6, with D perhaps TRBD1 (6 bases). The CDR3 totals 15 residues. Germline CDR1 and CDR2: MGHDK and SYGVNS. The V end was cut by 5 bases, the J end by 7 bases, with 15 bases between. The CDR3 sequence: CASSLRGQRNSPLHF. The DNA of the CDR3 is TGTGCCAGCAGTTTACGGGGGCAAAGGAATTCACCCCTCCACTTT.

CDR3 coding DNA: TGTGCCAGCACTTCCTATACAGGGCGCGAGACCCAGTACTTC. It codes for CASTSYTGRETQYF. The chain has TRBV6-1 and TRBJ2-5; tentatively, D is TRBD1 (6 bases). V was shortened by 7 bases and J by 5 bases, with 17 bases between the two germline ends. Per germline, CDR1 MNHNS and CDR2 SASEGT. The CDR3 is 14 amino acids.

The chain recombines TRBV11-1 with TRBJ2-7; TRBD2 might be the D (6 bases). This CDR3 region has 15 residues. Germline V gene sequence: CDR1 SGHAT, CDR2 FQDESV (reference sequence). The germline V and J ends were trimmed by 0 bases and 2 bases, with 11 bases remaining between them. CDR3 protein: CASSLAWGVPYEQYF. For the CDR3, the DNA is TGTGCCAGCAGCTTAGCGTGGGGGGTTCCCTACGAGCAGTACTTC.

The chain joins TRBV19 to TRBJ1-2, with D possibly being TRBD1 (6 bases). CDR1 and CDR2 (germline): LNHDA, SQIVND (reference sequence). The CDR3 totals 14 residues. Trimming cost V 9 bases and J 7 bases, with 21 bases left between them. The CDR3 DNA sequence: TGTGCCAGCAGTTTAAGGAACAGGGACATTGGCTACACCTTC. Its translation: CASSLRNRDIGYTF.

The chain recombines TRBV7-2 with TRBJ1-4, with unresolved D. The germline V and J ends were trimmed by 5 bases and 7 bases, with 11 bases remaining between them. CDR1 and CDR2 (germline): SGHTA, FQGNSA. The CDR3 totals 13 residues. The CDR3 DNA reads TGTGCCAGCAGCAAGGGTGGCACTGAAAAACTGTTTTTT. This sequence encodes CASSKGGTEKLFF.

Concerning this clonotype: The junction differs from germline at one of its ends, possibly a read error. The chain recombines TRBV7-9 with TRBJ2-2; perhaps D is TRBD1 or TRBD2 (5 bases each). In germline, CDR1 is SEHNR, CDR2 FQNEAQ (reference sequence). This CDR3 spans 12 amino acids. The CDR3 here is CASSLTVGEQFF. DNA of the CDR3: TGTGCCAGCAGCTTAACGGTAGGGGAGCAGTTTTTT.

This clonotype was detected ten times or more. This rearrangement joins TRBV5-5 to TRBJ1-4; no clear D. CDR1 is SGHKS, CDR2 YYEKEE, per germline (reference sequence). There are 13 residues in the CDR3. V was shortened by 7 bases and J by 6 bases, with 13 bases between the two germline ends. The CDR3: CASHDTHDEKLFF. In nucleotides, the CDR3 is TGTGCCAGCCACGACACACACGATGAAAAACTGTTTTTT.

This clonotype was seen more than once but under ten times. The chain joins TRBV20-1 to TRBJ1-5; D remains ambiguous. V was trimmed by 6 bases and J by 0 bases, leaving 9 bases between them. Germline V gene lookup returns CDR1 DFQATT and CDR2 SNEGSKA (reference sequence). The length of the CDR3 is 13 residues. CDR3 nucleotides: TGCAGTGCCGTGACCAATAGCAATCAGCCCCAGCATTTT. As protein: CSAVTNSNQPQHF.

Worth noting for this clonotype: A much larger clone sits a single nucleotide away, making a read error possible. The rearrangement uses TRBV7-9 and TRBJ2-7, with TRBD2 matching over 7 bases. The CDR3 is 16 residues long. Germline V gene lookup returns CDR1 SEHNR and CDR2 FQNEAQ (reference sequence). With V trimmed by 4 bases and J by 2 bases, 11 bases remained unmatched. CDR3 in DNA: TGTGCCAGCAGCTGGGGTAGAGCGGGGCTTCCCTACGAGCAGTACTTC. This encodes CASSWGRAGLPYEQYF.

Concerning this clonotype itself: Since a much larger clone is just one base distant, this may be a read error. V is TRBV29-1 and J is TRBJ1-2, with unresolved D. This CDR3 spans 15 amino acids. Germline V CDR1 and CDR2: SQVTM, ANQGSEA. V lost 3 bases and J 0 bases, leaving 14 bases between the germline ends. CDR3 residues: CSVDDQSPANYGYTF. The CDR3 DNA is TGCAGCGTTGATGACCAGTCCCCGGCTAACTATGGCTACACCTTC.

The count of this clonotype is one. The chain uses TRBV9 and TRBJ2-5; TRBD1 is a possible D gene (6 bases). Per the germline V gene, CDR1 is SGDLS and CDR2 is YYNGEE. CDR3 length: 15 amino acids. V shed 5 bases and J shed 5 bases, with 19 bases lying between them. Here the CDR3 DNA reads TGTGCCAGCAGTCCACAGGGCCGCTCCGTGGAGACCCAGTACTTC. This translates into CASSPQGRSVETQYF.

A few counts support this clonotype. The rearrangement uses TRBV13 and TRBJ2-7; TRBD2 might be the D (5 bases). CDR1 is PRHDT and CDR2 is FYEKMQ in the germline V gene (reference sequence). This CDR3 contains 14 residues. V was pared by 5 bases and J by 4 bases, with 15 bases between. In DNA, the CDR3 is TGTGCCAGCAGCCTAAAGGACTCCCAATACGAGCAGTACTTC. Residues: CASSLKDSQYEQYF.

The chain employs TRBV12-3 or TRBV12-4 and TRBJ1-5, with 8 positions matching TRBD1. This CDR3 contains 15 residues. V was pared by 2 bases and J by 5 bases, with 5 bases of the junction left unmatched. The CDR3 loop is CASSLQGAPDQPQHF. CDR3 in DNA: TGTGCCAGCAGTTTACAGGGGGCTCCGGATCAGCCCCAGCATTTT.

The rearrangement uses TRBV7-2 and TRBJ1-1; D perhaps matches TRBD1 (6 bases). CDR3 size: 13 residues. The V end was cut by 0 bases, the J end by 8 bases, with 10 bases between. Germline V gene sequence: CDR1 SGHTA, CDR2 FQGNSA. Here the CDR3 reads CASSLAAGTEAFF. The CDR3 coding sequence is TGTGCCAGCAGCTTAGCCGCCGGGACAGAAGCTTTCTTT.

This sequence joins TRBV7-9 and TRBJ1-2, with 7 bases aligning to TRBD1. The CDR3 covers 15 residues. Germline CDR1 SEHNR, CDR2 FQNEAQ (reference sequence). The ends lost 2 bases at V and 5 bases at J; junction bases unmatched: 8. In DNA, the CDR3 is TGTGCCAGCAGCTTAATAGGAGGGGGCCATTATGGCTACACCTTC. Its translation is CASSLIGGGHYGYTF.

This clonotype was counted only a few times. The V and J genes are TRBV2 and TRBJ2-7; 8 nucleotides align to TRBD2. This CDR3 is built from 14 residues. From germline, CDR1 is SNHLY and CDR2 FYNNEI. V trimming: 3 bases; J trimming: 4 bases; junction bases outside the gene matches: 5. This chain's CDR3 is CASSDSGSLYEQYF. As DNA, the CDR3 is TGTGCCAGCAGTGACAGCGGGAGCCTTTACGAGCAGTACTTC.

The V gene is TRBV7-9, the J gene TRBJ2-5; TRBD2 is a possible D gene (6 bases). Deletions cut 6 bases from V and 2 bases from J, with 13 bases between. The CDR3 extends over 14 amino acids. CDR1 and CDR2 (germline): SEHNR, FQNEAQ (reference sequence). This chain's CDR3 is CASRSGLDQETQYF. Here the CDR3 DNA reads TGTGCCAGCAGGTCGGGACTGGATCAAGAGACCCAGTACTTC.

The CDR3, as DNA: TGCAGTGCTAGAGATGAGGGGGGCACTGAAGCTTTCTTT. It yields the protein CSARDEGGTEAFF. The rearrangement links TRBV20-1 to TRBJ1-1; a weak D match, TRBD1 (6 bases). Germline V lookup: CDR1 DFQATT, CDR2 SNEGSKA (reference sequence). The CDR3 covers 13 residues. V lost 0 bases and J lost 4, with 9 bases in between.

This clonotype was recorded many times. The chain recombines TRBV7-9 with TRBJ1-5; a weak D match, TRBD1 (5 bases). The CDR3 loop spans 14 amino acids. Germline assignment: CDR1 SEHNR and CDR2 FQNEAQ (reference sequence). With 8 bases removed from V and 3 bases from J, the gap between germline ends came to 14 bases. The CDR3: CASAAGGYNQPQHF. In nucleotides, the CDR3 is TGTGCCAGCGCCGCCGGGGGTTACAATCAGCCCCAGCATTTT.

This clonotype was counted only a few times. The chain carries TRBV4-3 and TRBJ2-7; TRBD1 matches 7 bases. Per the germline V gene, CDR1 is LGHNA and CDR2 is YSLEER. The CDR3 has 15 amino acids. Germline trimming cut 0 bases from V and 5 bases from J; bases unmatched to any gene: 7. The CDR3 DNA follows: TGCGCCAGCAGCCAAGAGGGACAGTTAGGCAACGAGCAGTACTTC. Encoded protein: CASSQEGQLGNEQYF.

This chain joins TRBV7-9 and TRBJ2-5, with 9 bases aligning to TRBD2. The CDR3 has 16 amino acids. Germline CDR1 is SEHNR and CDR2 is FQNEAQ (reference sequence). V lost 5 bases, J lost 5 bases, and 12 bases stayed unmatched. The CDR3, as DNA: TGTGCCAGCAGCGAACTAGCGGGCGCGGGAATCGAGACCCAGTACTTC. This encodes CASSELAGAGIETQYF. The full variable domain, with the rest looked up from reference TRBV7-9 and TRBJ2-5, is DTGVSQNPRHKITKRGQNVTFRCDPISEHNRLYWYRQTLGQGPEFLTYFQNEAQLEKSRLLSDRFSAERPKGSFSTLEIQRTEQGDSAMYLCASSELAGAGIETQYFGPGTRLLVL.

The CDR3 DNA reads as TGCGCCAGCAGTGAACTACGGACAGGGGATCAGCCCCAGCATTTT. Protein sequence: CASSELRTGDQPQHF. The chain is built from TRBV10-2 and TRBJ1-5; TRBD1 matches 9 bases. This CDR3 has 15 residues. The V gene's germline CDR1 is WSHSY and CDR2 SAAADI. With 3 bases clipped from V and 5 bases from J, the junction kept 5 bases outside the gene matches.